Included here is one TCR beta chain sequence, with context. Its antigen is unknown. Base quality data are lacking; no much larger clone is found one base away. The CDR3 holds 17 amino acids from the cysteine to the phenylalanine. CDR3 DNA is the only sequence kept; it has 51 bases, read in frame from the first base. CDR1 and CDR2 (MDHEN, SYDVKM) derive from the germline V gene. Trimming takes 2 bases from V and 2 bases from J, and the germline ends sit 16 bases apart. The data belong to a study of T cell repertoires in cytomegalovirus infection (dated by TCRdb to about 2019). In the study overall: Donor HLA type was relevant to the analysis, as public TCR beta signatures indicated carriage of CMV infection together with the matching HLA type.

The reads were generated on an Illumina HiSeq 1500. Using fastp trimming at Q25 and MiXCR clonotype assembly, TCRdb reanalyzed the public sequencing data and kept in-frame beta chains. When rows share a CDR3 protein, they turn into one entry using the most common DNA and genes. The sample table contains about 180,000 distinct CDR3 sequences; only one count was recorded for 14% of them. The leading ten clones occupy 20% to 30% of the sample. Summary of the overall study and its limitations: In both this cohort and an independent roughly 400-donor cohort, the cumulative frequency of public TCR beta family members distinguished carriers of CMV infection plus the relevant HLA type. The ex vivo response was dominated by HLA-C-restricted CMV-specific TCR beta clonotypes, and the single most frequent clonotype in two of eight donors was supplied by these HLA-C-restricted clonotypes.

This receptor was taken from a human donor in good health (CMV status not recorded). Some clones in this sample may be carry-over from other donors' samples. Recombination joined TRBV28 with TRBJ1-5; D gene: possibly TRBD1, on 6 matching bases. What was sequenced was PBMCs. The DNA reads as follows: TGTGCCAGCAGTTTAAATCTACAGGGTATCGGCAATCAGCCCCAGCATTTT. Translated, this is CASSLNLQGIGNQPQHF.